This entry concerns a single TCR beta chain. Its antigen is currently unknown. The J segment lost 4 bases and the V segment lost 8 bases, leaving 9 bases of the junction unmatched. The germline CDR1 and CDR2 sequences are SNHLY and FYNNEI. This CDR3 spans 15 amino acids. The data were produced by immunoSEQ multiplex PCR, yet TCRdb's version contains in-frame clones alone and is incomplete. This table holds about 170,000 clones, roughly 89% found once. The data were obtained in a study of T cell responses to AZD1222 COVID-19 vaccine. Study-level points and caveats: After the peak T cell response, and only then, were repertoires sampled. Only 5 or 6 individuals given AZD1222 were seropositive at baseline. Of spike-specific TCRs, nearly half reportedly target regions left unmutated in variants.

Second doses were pooled across both intervals (about 4 or about 12 weeks). The sequences come from peripheral blood, collected 28 days after the second AZD1222 dose. The chain carries TRBV2 and TRBJ2-1, with 9 bases identical to TRBD1. This TCR came from an adult who received the AZD1222 COVID-19 vaccine. This CDR3 reads CASREATGGYNEQFF. The CDR3 nucleotides read TGTGCCAGCCGGGAGGCGACAGGGGGATACAATGAGCAGTTCTTC.